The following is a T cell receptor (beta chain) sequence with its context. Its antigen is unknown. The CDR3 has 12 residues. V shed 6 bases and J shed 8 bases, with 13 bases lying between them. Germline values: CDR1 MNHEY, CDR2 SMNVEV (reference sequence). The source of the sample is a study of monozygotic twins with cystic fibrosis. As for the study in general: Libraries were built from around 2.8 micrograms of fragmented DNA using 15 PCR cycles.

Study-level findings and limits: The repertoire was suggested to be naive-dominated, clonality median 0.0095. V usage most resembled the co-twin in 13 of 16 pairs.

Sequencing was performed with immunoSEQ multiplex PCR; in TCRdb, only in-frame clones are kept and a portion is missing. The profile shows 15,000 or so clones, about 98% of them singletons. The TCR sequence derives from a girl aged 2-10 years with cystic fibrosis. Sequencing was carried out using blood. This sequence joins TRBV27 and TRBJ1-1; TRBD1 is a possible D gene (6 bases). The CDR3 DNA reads TGTGCCAGCAGAGATAGTGGGACAGAAGCTTTCTTT. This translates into CASRDSGTEAFF.